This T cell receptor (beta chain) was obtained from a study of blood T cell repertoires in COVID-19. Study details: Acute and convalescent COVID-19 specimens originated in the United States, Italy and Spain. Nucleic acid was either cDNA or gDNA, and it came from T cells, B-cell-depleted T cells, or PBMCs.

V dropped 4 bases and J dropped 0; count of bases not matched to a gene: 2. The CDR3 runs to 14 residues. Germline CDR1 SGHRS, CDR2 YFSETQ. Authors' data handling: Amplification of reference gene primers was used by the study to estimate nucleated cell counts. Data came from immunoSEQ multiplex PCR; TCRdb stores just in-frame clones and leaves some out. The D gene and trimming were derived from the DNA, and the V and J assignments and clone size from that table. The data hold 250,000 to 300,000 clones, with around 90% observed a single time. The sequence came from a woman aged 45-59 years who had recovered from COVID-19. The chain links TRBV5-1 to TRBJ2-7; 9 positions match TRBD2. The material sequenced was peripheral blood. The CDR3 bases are TGCGCCAGCAGCGCGGGGGGGAGCTCCTACGAGCAGTACTTC. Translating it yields CASSAGGSSYEQYF.